The present T cell receptor beta chain was sequenced within a study of T cells after yellow fever vaccination. J gave up 4 bases and V 6 bases, and 11 bases lay outside the gene matches. CDR1 and CDR2 (germline): MNHEY, SVGEGT. The length of the CDR3 is 17 residues. TCRdb ran MiXCR on the 5' RACE reads and lists one entry per CDR3 protein. Of 250,000 or so distinct CDR3 sequences listed, 6.9% are singletons. The receptor was derived from a man aged 25-45 years who received the YFV17D yellow fever vaccine. V usage is TRBV6-2 or TRBV6-3 and J usage is TRBJ2-6; 8 bases are a match to TRBD1. This material consisted of CD4+ T cells sorted from PBMCs, taken 15 days after the yellow fever booster vaccination. This chain's CDR3 is CASRAGGVLSGANVLTF. The CDR3 bases are TGTGCCAGCAGGGCAGGGGGCGTCCTGTCCGGGGCCAACGTCCTGACTTTC.